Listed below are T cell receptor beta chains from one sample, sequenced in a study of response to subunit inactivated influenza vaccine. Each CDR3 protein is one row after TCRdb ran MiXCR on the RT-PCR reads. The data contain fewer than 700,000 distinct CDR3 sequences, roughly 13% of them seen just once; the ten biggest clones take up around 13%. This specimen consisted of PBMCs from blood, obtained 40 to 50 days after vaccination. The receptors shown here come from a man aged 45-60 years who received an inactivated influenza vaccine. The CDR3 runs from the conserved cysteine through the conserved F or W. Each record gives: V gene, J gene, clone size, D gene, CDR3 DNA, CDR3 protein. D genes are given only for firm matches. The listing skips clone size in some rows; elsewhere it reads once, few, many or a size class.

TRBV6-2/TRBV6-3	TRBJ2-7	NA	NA	TGTGCCAGCAGTGCGACCTTATACAACGAGCAGTACTTC	CASSATLYNEQYF
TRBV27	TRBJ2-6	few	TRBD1	TGTGCCAGCAGTTTGACCTCGACAGGGTTCGGCTCTGGGGCCAACGTCCTGACTTTC	CASSLTSTGFGSGANVLTF
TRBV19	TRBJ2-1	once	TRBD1	TGTGCCAGTTCGGGACAGATATCCTACAATGAGCAGTTCTTC	CASSGQISYNEQFF
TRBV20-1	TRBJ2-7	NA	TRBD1	TGCAGTGCTACCGGGACAGACCTTATAGCGCCCTACGAGCAGTACTTC	CSATGTDLIAPYEQYF
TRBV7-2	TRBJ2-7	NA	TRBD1	TGTGCCAGCAGCGTCAGACAGGGAAACTACGAGCAGTACTTC	CASSVRQGNYEQYF
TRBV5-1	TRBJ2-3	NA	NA	TGCGCCAGCAGGCTAGCAGCCTTCACAGATACGCAGTATTTT	CASRLAAFTDTQYF
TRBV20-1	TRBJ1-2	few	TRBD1	TGCAGTGCAAGAAGACAGGGTGGGCAGGGCTACACCTTC	CSARRQGGQGYTF
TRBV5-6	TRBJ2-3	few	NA	TGTGCCAGCAAATTAACAGGGACAGATACGCAGTATTTT	CASKLTGTDTQYF
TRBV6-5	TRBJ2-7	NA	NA	TGTGCCAGCAGTCGGTCGTTGGCCGAGCAGTACTTC	CASSRSLAEQYF
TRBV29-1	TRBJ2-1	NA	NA	TGCAGCGTTGGGGGGCGACAGTACAATGAGCGGTTCTTC	CSVGGRQYNERFF
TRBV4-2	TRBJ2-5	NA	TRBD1	TGTGCCAGCAGCCAATCGGACAGGGAAGAGACCCAGTACTTC	CASSQSDREETQYF
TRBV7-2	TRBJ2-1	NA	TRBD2	TGTGCCAGCAGCATAGCGGGGCCTTACAATGAGCAGTTCTTC	CASSIAGPYNEQFF
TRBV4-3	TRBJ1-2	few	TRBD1	TGCGCCAGCAGCTCAGGGGGGGACTATGGCTACACCTTC	CASSSGGDYGYTF
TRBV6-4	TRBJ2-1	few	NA	TGTGCCAGCGGAGGGGGCAATGAGCAGTTCTTC	CASGGGNEQFF
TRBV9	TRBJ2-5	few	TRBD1	TGTGCCAGCAGCGCCACTCCGGGACAGCAAGAGACCCAGTACTTC	CASSATPGQQETQYF
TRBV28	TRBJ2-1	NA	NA	TGTGCCAGCAGTTTTTCCACAGGTGAGCAGTTCTTC	CASSFSTGEQFF
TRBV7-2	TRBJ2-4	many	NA	TGTGCCAGCAGCCACCCAGCCGGGACAGCCAAAAACATTCAGTACTTC	CASSHPAGTAKNIQYF
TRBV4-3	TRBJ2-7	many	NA	TGCGCCAGCAGCCCCACGGTTGCGGGGGAGCAGTACTTC	CASSPTVAGEQYF
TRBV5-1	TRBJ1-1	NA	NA	TGCGCCAGCAGCCTGAGGACAGTGAACACTGAAGCTTTCTTT	CASSLRTVNTEAFF
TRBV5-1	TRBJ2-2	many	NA	TGCGCCAGCAGCCTCCGGGACGGCGGGGAGCTGTTTTTT	CASSLRDGGELFF
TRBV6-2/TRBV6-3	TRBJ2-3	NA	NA	TGTGCCAGCAGTTATCGTGACTACCCAACGAGCACAGATACGCAGTATTTT	CASSYRDYPTSTDTQYF
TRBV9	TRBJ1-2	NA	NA	TGTGCCAGCAGCGTCTACAACTATGGCTACACCTTC	CASSVYNYGYTF
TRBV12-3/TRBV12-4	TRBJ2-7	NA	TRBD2	TGTGCCAGCAGACGGACTGGCGGGGGGGTCCATCGGAACGAGCAGTACTTC	CASRRTGGGVHRNEQYF
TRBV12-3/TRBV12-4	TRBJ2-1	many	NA	TGTGCCAGCAGTAACCCCCGGGACTCCTACAATGAGCAGTTCTTC	CASSNPRDSYNEQFF
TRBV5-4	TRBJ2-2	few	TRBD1	TGTGCCAGCAGCATCCAGGGGGCGGCCGGGGAGCTGTTTTTT	CASSIQGAAGELFF
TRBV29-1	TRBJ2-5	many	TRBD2	TGCAGCGTTGTAGCGGGAAGGGAGACCCAGTACTTC	CSVVAGRETQYF
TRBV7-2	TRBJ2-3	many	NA	TGTGCCAGCAGCGAGACAACCCTAAGGGGCACAGATACGCAGTATTTT	CASSETTLRGTDTQYF
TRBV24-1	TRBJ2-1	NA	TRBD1	TGTGCCACCAGTGATTTCGACAGGGTCAGTGAGCAGTTCTTC	CATSDFDRVSEQFF
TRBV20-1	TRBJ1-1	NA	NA	TGCAGTGCTAGAGTGGGGGGACCCTTGAACACTGAAGCTTTCTTT	CSARVGGPLNTEAFF
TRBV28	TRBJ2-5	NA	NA	TGTGCCAGCAGTGGTGGGGCTCAAGAGACCCAGTACTTC	CASSGGAQETQYF
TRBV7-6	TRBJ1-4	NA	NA	TGTGCCAGCAGCCGATTCCTGGGGGGTAGTGAAAAACTGTTTTTT	CASSRFLGGSEKLFF
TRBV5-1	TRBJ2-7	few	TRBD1	TGCGCCAGCAGCTTGGGACAGGGTAAAGGATACGAGCAGTACTTC	CASSLGQGKGYEQYF
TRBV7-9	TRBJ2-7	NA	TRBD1	TGTGCCAACAGCCCACGCGCCGCGACAGGGAGCTCCTACGAGCAGTACTTC	CANSPRAATGSSYEQYF
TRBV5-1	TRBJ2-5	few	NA	TGCGCCAGCAGCTTGGAGGGGGGCCGGCAGCCTCAAAACTTC	CASSLEGGRQPQNF
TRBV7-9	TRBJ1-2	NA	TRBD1	TGTGCCTGCAGCCTTGACAGGGGGCTCGATGGCTACACCTTC	CACSLDRGLDGYTF
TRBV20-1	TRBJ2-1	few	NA	TGCAGTGCTAGCCCTGGGTACAGGTTGTCTTACAATGAGCAGTTCTTC	CSASPGYRLSYNEQFF
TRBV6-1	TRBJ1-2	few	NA	TGTGCCAGCAGCAAGGGACCGCGCTATGGCTACACCTTC	CASSKGPRYGYTF
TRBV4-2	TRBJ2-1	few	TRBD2	TGTGCCAGCAGCCCGGAGGATAGCGGGGGGTCCTACAATGAGCAGTTCTTC	CASSPEDSGGSYNEQFF
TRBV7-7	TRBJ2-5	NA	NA	TGTGCTAGCACCCCTGCGATAGAGACCCAGTACTTC	CASTPAIETQYF
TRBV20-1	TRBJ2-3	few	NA	TGCAGTGCGACCTCCCCCCCAGATACGCAGTATTTT	CSATSPPDTQYF
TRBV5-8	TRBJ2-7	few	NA	TGTGCCAGCAGCTTTATCAAAAATTTTACTCTCGAGCAGTACTTC	CASSFIKNFTLEQYF
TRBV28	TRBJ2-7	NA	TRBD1	TGTGCCAGCAGCAAGACAGGGTACGAGCAGTACTTC	CASSKTGYEQYF
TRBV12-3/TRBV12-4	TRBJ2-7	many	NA	TGTGCCAGCAGTTTAGTGGGGCCAGGGTCCTACGAGCAGTACTTC	CASSLVGPGSYEQYF
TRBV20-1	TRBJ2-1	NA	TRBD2	TGCAGTGCTAGAGATTACCAGCGGGGGAACAATGAGCAGTTCTTC	CSARDYQRGNNEQFF
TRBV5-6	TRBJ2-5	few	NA	TGTGCCAGCAGCTTGGCAGGAGTTCAAGAGACCCAGTACTTC	CASSLAGVQETQYF
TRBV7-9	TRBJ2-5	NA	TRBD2	TGTGCCAGCAGCTTTTCAGCGGGAGGGCCGGAGACCCAGTACTTC	CASSFSAGGPETQYF
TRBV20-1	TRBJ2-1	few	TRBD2	TGCAGTGCTAGAGGAATACTAGCGGGGGGGCCTCGTGAGCAGTTCTTC	CSARGILAGGPREQFF
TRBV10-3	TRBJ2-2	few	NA	TGTGCCATCAGTGACTTTGCGAACACCGGGGAGCTGTTTTTT	CAISDFANTGELFF
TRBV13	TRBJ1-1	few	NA	TGTGCCAGCAGCCCTATTGGATGGAAGACTGAAGCTTTCTTT	CASSPIGWKTEAFF
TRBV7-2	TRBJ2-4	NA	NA	TGTGCCAGCAGCCGGTCAGGGCCCAAAAACATTCAGTACTTC	CASSRSGPKNIQYF
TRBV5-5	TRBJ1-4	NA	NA	TGTGCCAGCAGCTTCCGACAGTATAATGAAAAACTGTTTTTT	CASSFRQYNEKLFF
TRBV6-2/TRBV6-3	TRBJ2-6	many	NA	TGTGCCAGCAGTCTTGACAGGTACTCTGGGGCCAACGTCCTGACTTTC	CASSLDRYSGANVLTF
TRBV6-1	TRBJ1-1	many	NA	TGTGCCAGACGGACCGCCCTGCGGGACACTGAAGCTTTCTTT	CARRTALRDTEAFF